This T cell receptor beta chain was captured by sequencing in a study of T cell clonotyping in hematopoietic cell transplantation. This clone turned up a few times. What it recognizes is unknown. This CDR3 is 12 amino acids long. The V gene's germline CDR1 is MGHRA and CDR2 YSYEKL. Between the trimmed V and J ends, which lost 0 bases and 4 bases, there was a span of 4 bases. Whole-study findings and limits: No sorting was done, leaving CD4 and CD8 contributions mixed.

Clones were read by immunoSEQ multiplex PCR, and TCRdb kept only the in-frame ones, dropping some. Of about 6,700 clones listed, over 35% are singletons. This TCR was recovered from a female patient over 55 who had an allogeneic stem cell transplant, so the T cells may come from the graft donor. Some clones in this sample may be carry-over from other donors' samples. This rearrangement joins TRBV4-1 to TRBJ2-7; D is unclear. This specimen was peripheral blood mononuclear cells, taken 30 days after allogeneic stem cell transplant. Here the CDR3 reads CASSQDGYEQYF. DNA of the CDR3: TGCGCCAGCAGCCAAGATGGATACGAGCAGTACTTC.